Below are 13 T cell receptor beta chains sequenced from a single sample in a study of T cell responses to AZD1222 COVID-19 vaccine. The protocol was immunoSEQ multiplex PCR, while the TCRdb copy is restricted to in-frame clones and leaves out a portion. The sample carries about 74,000 clones, 91% recorded once. The material sequenced was peripheral blood, taken 28 days after the second AZD1222 dose. The receptors shown here come from an adult who received the AZD1222 COVID-19 vaccine.

The CDR3 loop is CASTLAGTGYQPQHF. The CDR3, as DNA: TGTGCCAGCACCCTTGCAGGGACAGGTTATCAGCCCCAGCATTTT. This chain joins TRBV28 and TRBJ1-5; 8 bases match TRBD1. There are 15 residues in the CDR3. The V and J ends lost 7 bases and 5 bases, in that order; junction bases with no gene match: 10. The germline gives CDR1 MDHEN, CDR2 SYDVKM.

The chain couples TRBV7-6 to TRBJ1-1; 8 bases agree with TRBD1. This CDR3 is 16 amino acids long. V was pared by 1 base and J by 0 bases, with 4 bases of the junction left unmatched. Looked up from germline, CDR1 is SGHVS and CDR2 is FNYEAQ. CDR3 sequence reads: CASSLGGRGLNTEAFF. The CDR3 DNA sequence: TGTGCCAGCAGCTTAGGAGGCAGGGGGCTGAACACTGAAGCTTTCTTT.

The V and J genes are TRBV19 and TRBJ2-3, with TRBD2 matching 9 bases. The CDR3 is 16 amino acids. The ends lost 5 bases at V and 3 bases at J; junction bases unmatched: 9. Germline CDR1 LNHDA, CDR2 SQIVND (reference sequence). The CDR3: CASSFPGLADTDTQYF. The DNA of the CDR3 is TGTGCCAGTAGTTTCCCGGGACTAGCCGATACAGATACGCAGTATTTT.

The chain has TRBV5-6 and TRBJ2-1, with a tentative D call TRBD2 (6 bases). The CDR3 is 18 amino acids. Trimming cost V 4 bases and J 6 bases, with 26 bases left between them. CDR1 and CDR2 from the germline V gene are SGHDT and YYEEEE. The CDR3 coding sequence is TGTGCCAGCAGCACCTACTCCGGGACTCTGAAAAAGGGCAATGAGCAGTTCTTC. The encoded protein is CASSTYSGTLKKGNEQFF.

This clone was found once. V usage is TRBV7-9 and J usage is TRBJ2-2; 13 nucleotides line up with TRBD2. The CDR3 contains 19 residues. Germline-derived CDR1 and CDR2 are SEHNR and FQNEAQ (reference sequence). V gave up 5 bases and J gave up 0 bases; unmatched junction bases: 9. The CDR3 loop reads CASSPRLAGGSPNTGELFF. The CDR3 DNA is TGTGCCAGCAGCCCCCGACTAGCGGGAGGATCCCCGAACACCGGGGAGCTGTTTTTT.

This sequence joins TRBV11-2 and TRBJ2-1; the D call may be TRBD1 or TRBD2 (5 bases each). Trimming took 0 bases from V and 2 from J, leaving 8 bases between them. This CDR3 comprises 15 residues. The V gene's germline CDR1 is SGHAT and CDR2 FQNNGV. The CDR3 DNA follows: TGTGCCAGCAGCTTAGATTGGGGACCCTACAATGAGCAGTTCTTC. As protein: CASSLDWGPYNEQFF.

The rearrangement uses TRBV10-1 and TRBJ1-1; D is perhaps TRBD1 (6 bases). CDR3 length: 16 amino acids. The V end was cut by 8 bases, the J end by 0 bases, with 19 bases between. Germline CDR1 is WNHNN and CDR2 is SYGVQD (reference sequence). CDR3 in amino acids: CASQAGSGALNTEAFF. The CDR3 DNA follows: TGCGCCAGCCAGGCTGGGTCAGGGGCCCTGAACACTGAAGCTTTCTTT.

The chain has TRBV28 and TRBJ2-7, with 9 bases that match TRBD1. The germline V gene encodes CDR1 MDHEN and CDR2 SYDVKM. The J segment lost 2 bases and the V segment lost 5 bases, leaving 7 bases of the junction unmatched. CDR3 length equals 15 residues. The CDR3 loop reads CASSPTGGATYEQYF. The DNA of the CDR3 is TGTGCCAGCAGTCCAACAGGGGGCGCCACCTACGAGCAGTACTTC.

This chain connects TRBV19 to TRBJ2-1; 11 bases agree with TRBD2. J gave up 4 bases and V 5 bases, and 7 bases lay outside the gene matches. CDR1 LNHDA and CDR2 SQIVND come from the germline V gene (reference sequence). This CDR3 contains 16 residues. The DNA of the CDR3 is TGTGCCAGTAGTCCACGGACTAGCGGGCCTTACAATGAGCAGTTCTTC. Its translation is CASSPRTSGPYNEQFF.

This clone was counted between two and nine times. The chain combines TRBV14 with TRBJ1-1; D gene uncertain. The CDR3 consists of 14 residues. CDR1 and CDR2 (germline): SGHDN, FVKESK. V shed 2 bases and J shed 3 bases, with 10 bases lying between them. The CDR3 DNA follows: TGTGCCAGCAGCCAACTTGAATATTACACTGAAGCTTTCTTT. It encodes CASSQLEYYTEAFF.

The gene calls are TRBV18 and TRBJ2-5; 14 bases map to TRBD2. The CDR3 has 16 residues. Germline V lookup: CDR1 KGHSH, CDR2 LQKENI. V lost 2 bases and J lost 7; bases outside the gene matches: 6. The CDR3 sequence is CASSPGTSGSFGTQYF. DNA for the CDR3: TGTGCCAGCTCACCAGGGACTAGCGGGAGTTTCGGGACCCAGTACTTC.

This chain links TRBV18 with TRBJ2-3; 9 positions match TRBD1. This CDR3 has 17 residues. The V gene's germline CDR1 is KGHSH and CDR2 LQKENI. V shed 5 bases and J 2 bases; nucleotides not matched to a gene: 11. CDR3 DNA: TGTGCCAGCTCAGCCACCGTACAGGGGGCGTCCACAGATACGCAGTATTTT. This gives the protein CASSATVQGASTDTQYF.

The chain recombines TRBV28 with TRBJ1-1; possible D gene TRBD1, 5 bases. Germline V gene lookup returns CDR1 MDHEN and CDR2 SYDVKM. The CDR3 spans 15 residues. The V and J ends lost 4 bases and 3 bases respectively, with 15 bases between them. CDR3 sequence: CASSSAGNSDTEAFF. DNA of the CDR3: TGTGCCAGCAGTTCTGCAGGGAATTCGGACACTGAAGCTTTCTTT.